What follows are 30 T cell receptor beta chains derived from one specimen sequenced in a study of cytomegalovirus exposure and HLA in healthy donors. TCRdb's table, derived via immunoSEQ multiplex PCR, lists solely in-frame clones and lacks some. The sample has 160,000 or so clones; 85% to 90% are singletons. Sequenced input: PBMCs. Receptor source: a man between 18 and 29 years old in good health and CMV-seronegative.

The rearrangement uses TRBV29-1 and TRBJ2-6, with a tentative D call TRBD1 (6 bases). From germline, CDR1 is SQVTM and CDR2 ANQGSEA. Trimming took 7 bases from V and 1 from J, leaving 8 bases between them. This CDR3 comprises 13 residues. The CDR3 nucleotides read TGCAGCGCTCAGGGGTCTGGGGCCAACGTCCTGACTTTC. It yields the protein CSAQGSGANVLTF.

The V gene is TRBV7-9, the J gene TRBJ1-1; 10 bases map to TRBD1. The V gene's germline CDR1 is SEHNR and CDR2 FQNEAQ (reference sequence). Germline trimming cut 5 bases from V and 3 bases from J; bases unmatched to any gene: 6. The length of the CDR3 is 15 residues. The CDR3 DNA reads as TGTGCCAGCAGCCAGGGACAGGGGTTATACACTGAAGCTTTCTTT. Its protein product is CASSQGQGLYTEAFF.

V and J are TRBV28 and TRBJ2-7; possible D gene TRBD1, 5 bases. CDR1 and CDR2 from the germline V gene are MDHEN and SYDVKM. Trimming took off 8 bases at V and 4 bases at J, with 9 bases between the two ends. The CDR3 extends over 11 amino acids. This CDR3 is CASQDRYEQYF. The CDR3, as DNA: TGTGCCAGCCAAGACAGATACGAGCAGTACTTC. The variable domain in full, completed from reference TRBV28 and TRBJ2-7, reads DVKVTQSSRYLVKRTGEKVFLECVQDMDHENMFWYRQDPGLGLRLIYFSYDVKMKEKGDIPEGYSVSREKKERFSLILESASTNQTSMYLCASQDRYEQYFGPGTRLTVT.

This sequence joins TRBV11-3 and TRBJ2-2, with TRBD1 identical over 11 bases. Germline lookup yields CDR1 SGHNT and CDR2 YENEEA. This CDR3 comprises 17 residues. V gave up 5 bases and J gave up 4 bases; unmatched junction bases: 9. This CDR3 is CASSTRTGTGGTGELFF. The DNA for the CDR3 is TGTGCCAGCAGCACTCGGACCGGGACAGGGGGCACCGGGGAGCTGTTTTTT.

This rearrangement joins TRBV2 to TRBJ2-3; 11 bases match TRBD2. The CDR3 contains 15 residues. Trimming took 6 bases from V and 0 from J; bases not matched to a gene: 2. CDR1 SNHLY and CDR2 FYNNEI come from the germline V gene. The CDR3 nucleotides are TGTGCCAGCAGAGGGACTAGCGGAAGCACAGATACGCAGTATTTT. Its translation is CASRGTSGSTDTQYF. Complete variable domain (other parts from reference TRBV2 and TRBJ2-3): EPEVTQTPSHQVTQMGQEVILRCVPISNHLYFYWYRQILGQKVEFLVSFYNNEISEKSEIFDDQFSVERPDGSNFTLKIRSTKLEDSAMYFCASRGTSGSTDTQYFGPGTRLTVL.

J is TRBJ1-3 and V is TRBV27, with 9 bases identical to TRBD1. Trimming at V came to 6 bases and at J to 3 bases, leaving 6 bases not matched to a gene. CDR3 length: 15 amino acids. Germline V gene sequence: CDR1 MNHEY, CDR2 SMNVEV (reference sequence). CDR3 DNA sequence: TGTGCCAGCAGGGCACAGGGGGCTTTTGGAAACACCATATATTTT. This translates into CASRAQGAFGNTIYF.

V usage is TRBV30 and J usage is TRBJ2-6; D is unresolved. The CDR3 has 13 amino acids. Between the trimmed V and J ends, which lost 6 bases and 0 bases, there was a span of 6 bases. CDR1 and CDR2 (germline): GTSNPN, SVGIG (reference sequence). Here the CDR3 reads CACPVSGANVLTF. In DNA form, the CDR3 reads TGTGCCTGCCCTGTCTCTGGGGCCAACGTCCTGACTTTC.

This rearrangement joins TRBV18 to TRBJ2-5; D uncertain. The CDR3 runs to 12 residues. The germline gives CDR1 KGHSH, CDR2 LQKENI. Trimming left V 6 bases short and J 0 bases short, with 5 bases between. This CDR3 reads CASSPYQETQYF. The CDR3 nucleotides read TGTGCCAGCTCTCCGTACCAAGAGACCCAGTACTTC.

The chain carries TRBV11-2 and TRBJ2-3, with D possibly TRBD1 on 8 matching bases. In germline, CDR1 is SGHAT, CDR2 FQNNGV. The V gene lost 5 bases and the J gene lost 1 base, with 16 bases spanning the gap. This CDR3 has 16 amino acids. CDR3 bases: TGTGCCAGCAGCCCCACAGGGGGGGCCCGCACAGATACGCAGTATTTT. This sequence encodes CASSPTGGARTDTQYF.

The CDR3 DNA reads as TGCGCCCCCCTACCCCGGAGCAATCAGCCCCAGCATTTT. Translating it yields CAPLPRSNQPQHF. The chain combines TRBV23-1 with TRBJ1-5; D is undetermined. TRBV23-1 is sorted into the ORF group, with uncertain function. V dropped 11 bases and J dropped 1 base, with 12 bases sitting between them. This CDR3 has 13 amino acids.

This sequence joins TRBV5-4 and TRBJ1-6, with 7 bases lining up with TRBD1. J was trimmed by 7 bases and V by 2 bases; bases with no gene match: 9. CDR1 and CDR2 from the germline V gene are SGHNT and YYREEE (reference sequence). The CDR3 sequence is 16 residues long. This CDR3 is CASSFYLGQVNSPLHF. In DNA, the CDR3 is TGTGCCAGCAGCTTTTATCTTGGACAGGTGAATTCACCCCTCCACTTT.

The genes are TRBV19 and TRBJ1-1, with D perhaps TRBD1 (6 bases). In germline, CDR1 is LNHDA, CDR2 SQIVND (reference sequence). The ends were cut back, 6 bases at V and 4 bases at J, with 15 bases in the middle. The CDR3 length is 14 residues. In DNA, the CDR3 is TGTGCCAGTAGGCAGGGGTTGGGTCGCACTGAAGCTTTCTTT. It translates to CASRQGLGRTEAFF.

The gene calls are TRBV5-6 and TRBJ1-1, with D maybe TRBD1 (6 bases). Germline lookup yields CDR1 SGHDT and CDR2 YYEEEE. The CDR3 consists of 16 residues. V was pared by 4 bases and J by 11 bases, with 27 bases between. The CDR3 bases are TGTGCCAGCAGCGTTGGGGTGATGACAGGTCCATTGTGGGCTTTCTTT. The encoded protein is CASSVGVMTGPLWAFF. The whole variable domain, remainder taken from reference TRBV5-6 and TRBJ1-1, is DAGVTQSPTHLIKTRGQQVTLRCSPKSGHDTVSWYQQALGQGPQFIFQYYEEEERQRGNFPDRFSGHQFPNYSSELNVNALLLGDSALYLCASSVGVMTGPLWAFFGQGTRLTVV.

The chain has TRBV9 and TRBJ1-4; possibly TRBD1 for D (6 bases). CDR1 SGDLS and CDR2 YYNGEE come from the germline V gene. V lost 3 bases and J lost 9, with 18 bases in between. The CDR3 extends over 15 amino acids. The DNA of the CDR3 is TGTGCCAGCAGCGCCCAGGACAGCGCTGTTCAAAAACTGTTTTTT. Protein: CASSAQDSAVQKLFF. Supplemented by reference TRBV9 and TRBJ1-4, the full variable domain reads DSGVTQTPKHLITATGQRVTLRCSPRSGDLSVYWYQQSLDQGLQFLIQYYNGEERAKGNILERFSAQQFPDLHSELNLSSLELGDSALYFCASSAQDSAVQKLFFGSGTQLSVL.

J is TRBJ2-1 and V is TRBV5-4, with 8 bases identical to TRBD2. The CDR3 sequence is 15 residues long. J gave up 4 bases and V 2 bases, and 5 bases lay outside the gene matches. Germline CDR1 and CDR2: SGHNT and YYREEE (reference sequence). Written as DNA, the CDR3 is TGTGCCAGCAGCTTCCCCGCGGGGGGATACAATGAGCAGTTCTTC. Residues: CASSFPAGGYNEQFF.

The chain has TRBV10-3 and TRBJ1-2, with 7 bases lining up with TRBD1. The CDR3 totals 14 residues. Looked up from germline, CDR1 is ENHRY and CDR2 is SYGVKD. V shed 6 bases and J 7 bases; nucleotides not matched to a gene: 11. CDR3 DNA: TGTGCCATCAGGGGGGACAGTTCCTATGCTGGCTACACCTTC. It codes for CAIRGDSSYAGYTF.

This clone occurred once. The chain combines TRBV5-1 with TRBJ2-1; TRBD2 agrees at 16 bases. The CDR3 contains 18 residues. Germline V gives CDR1 SGHRS, CDR2 YFSETQ. After removal of 6 bases from V and 0 bases from J, the junction contained 6 bases not matched to a gene. In DNA, the CDR3 is TGCGCCAGCATGACGGGACTAGCGGGGGGGAGCTCCTACAATGAGCAGTTCTTC. Translation gives CASMTGLAGGSSYNEQFF.

The rearrangement uses TRBV6-4 and TRBJ1-2, with a possible D match to TRBD1 (6 bases). The CDR3 covers 13 residues. V dropped 5 bases and J dropped 5 bases, with 12 bases sitting between them. Per germline, CDR1 MRHNA and CDR2 SNTAGT. CDR3 region: CASSPITGYGYTF. The CDR3 bases are TGTGCCAGCAGTCCCATCACAGGGTATGGCTACACCTTC.

The chain carries TRBV27 and TRBJ2-3; the D gene is possibly TRBD1 (6 bases). Germline V gene lookup returns CDR1 MNHEY and CDR2 SMNVEV (reference sequence). Trimming shortened V by 6 bases and J by 7 bases, and 8 bases separated the two germline ends. This CDR3 spans 11 amino acids. For the CDR3, the DNA is TGTGCCAGCAGAAGGGGGAATACGCAGTATTTT. Its protein product is CASRRGNTQYF.

The rearrangement joins TRBV13 to TRBJ1-2, with TRBD1 matching over 11 bases. Germline V CDR1 and CDR2: PRHDT, FYEKMQ (reference sequence). The ends lost 5 bases at V and 5 bases at J; junction bases unmatched: 10. This CDR3 is 16 amino acids long. The CDR3 loop is CASSQRRTGGRYGYTF. CDR3 sequence (DNA): TGTGCCAGCAGCCAAAGGCGGACAGGGGGCAGGTATGGCTACACCTTC.

The table lists this clone with a few counts. The rearrangement uses TRBV28 and TRBJ1-4; D is perhaps TRBD1 (6 bases). Germline CDR1 MDHEN, CDR2 SYDVKM. V lost 4 bases, J lost 2 bases, and 8 bases lay in between. The CDR3 runs to 14 residues. CDR3 loop: CASSSDSTNEKLFF. For the CDR3, the DNA is TGTGCCAGCAGTTCGGACAGTACTAATGAAAAACTGTTTTTT.

The chain uses TRBV4-2 and TRBJ1-1, with D possibly matching TRBD1 (6 bases). Trimming stripped 1 base from V and 6 bases from J, with 24 bases between. The CDR3 has 18 amino acids. Germline V CDR1 and CDR2: LGHNA, YNFKEQ. In DNA form, the CDR3 reads TGTGCCAGCAGCCAAGCCGCAGGGGCGACTTGGAGTGACGCTGAAGCTTTCTTT. It specifies CASSQAAGATWSDAEAFF.

The gene calls are TRBV4-1 and TRBJ1-1, with D possibly being TRBD1 (5 bases). V dropped 0 bases and J dropped 5 bases, with 16 bases sitting between them. The CDR3 length is 16 residues. Germline V CDR1 and CDR2: MGHRA, YSYEKL. CDR3 in DNA: TGCGCCAGCAGCCAAGATTGGGCGGGGGGAGGAACTGAAGCTTTCTTT. This encodes CASSQDWAGGGTEAFF.

A few counts support this clone. The V gene is TRBV7-9, the J gene TRBJ1-1; D gene unclear. The V end lost 4 bases, the J end lost 5 bases, and 14 bases lay between the germline ends. The CDR3 is 14 amino acids. Germline V gene data show CDR1 as SEHNR and CDR2 as FQNEAQ (reference sequence). CDR3 loop: CASSSERAYTEAFF. DNA for the CDR3: TGTGCCAGCAGCTCCGAGAGGGCTTATACTGAAGCTTTCTTT.

This rearrangement joins TRBV11-1 to TRBJ1-2; maybe TRBD1 (6 bases). CDR1 and CDR2 (germline): SGHAT, FQDESV (reference sequence). CDR3 size: 15 residues. Trimming stripped 5 bases from V and 2 bases from J, with 15 bases between. In DNA, the CDR3 is TGTGCCAGCAGCCCCGGTACAGGGACGAACTATGGCTACACCTTC. It codes for CASSPGTGTNYGYTF.

This clone was picked up a small number of times. The chain links TRBV6-6 to TRBJ2-1; 12 bases line up with TRBD1. Losses at the gene ends were 11 bases for V and 7 bases for J; bases not matched to a gene: 9. The CDR3 length is 14 residues. Per germline, CDR1 MNHNY and CDR2 SVGAGI (reference sequence). For the CDR3, the DNA is TGTGCCGCCTCTCCGGGACAGGGGGCGAATGAGCAGTTCTTC. As protein: CAASPGQGANEQFF.

The genes are TRBV7-9 and TRBJ2-6, with 7 bases that match TRBD1. V lost 3 bases and J lost 12; bases outside the gene matches: 8. Germline V CDR1 and CDR2: SEHNR, FQNEAQ (reference sequence). The CDR3 has 14 amino acids. Here the CDR3 reads CASSFGQDVPVLTF. The CDR3 region has the DNA TGTGCCAGCAGCTTCGGACAGGACGTTCCCGTCCTGACTTTC.

The rearrangement joins TRBV23-1 to TRBJ1-4; TRBD1 agrees at 7 bases. TRBV23-1 is known as an ORF, though its function is uncertain. V lost 0 bases to trimming and J lost 6 bases; unmatched junction nucleotides: 13. CDR3 length equals 18 residues. The CDR3: CASSQSEGSRDSYEKLFF. DNA of the CDR3: TGCGCCAGCAGTCAATCCGAGGGGTCCCGGGACAGTTATGAAAAACTGTTTTTT.

V is TRBV5-1 and J is TRBJ2-6, with 7 nucleotides matching TRBD2. After removal of 7 bases from V and 1 base from J, the junction contained 5 bases not matched to a gene. CDR1 SGHRS and CDR2 YFSETQ come from the germline V gene. The CDR3 covers 15 residues. The CDR3 is CASGPGGSGANVLTF. The CDR3 coding sequence is TGCGCCAGCGGCCCCGGGGGGTCTGGGGCCAACGTCCTGACTTTC.

This clone was seen a few times. J is TRBJ2-7 and V is TRBV29-1, with D maybe TRBD1 (5 bases). Germline lookup yields CDR1 SQVTM and CDR2 ANQGSEA. This CDR3 is built from 12 residues. Trimming removed 1 base from V and 3 bases from J, with 7 bases in between. The CDR3 DNA is TGCAGCGTTGAAGGGGGCTACTACGAGCAGTACTTC. Translation gives CSVEGGYYEQYF.